This T cell receptor (beta chain) was documented in a study of cytomegalovirus exposure and HLA in healthy donors. Primers: 60 Vbeta forward and 13 Jbeta reverse. Using immunoSEQ multiplex PCR, the repertoire was profiled, and TCRdb retains in-frame clones only, with some absent. The sample lists around 100,000 clones; about 79% were seen once. The CDR3 runs 16 residues. The V call is TRBV21-1, the J call TRBJ1-5; TRBD1, as called in the table, went unchecked against the DNA. TRBV21-1 is shown as a pseudogene. This receptor was identified in a woman aged 18-29 years in good health and CMV-seronegative. Material for sequencing was PBMCs. In DNA, the CDR3 is TGTGCCAGCAGCGACCCCACCGGGACAGGGCATCAGCCCCAGCATTTT. It translates to CASSDPTGTGHQPQHF.